This is a list of T cell receptor beta chains from one sample in a study of beta chain features in type 1 diabetes. Here immunoSEQ multiplex PCR was the method, and the copy in TCRdb shows in-frame clones only, minus some. The sample records 200,000 to 250,000 clones, around 14% being singletons. The sequenced sample was naive CD4+ T cells from blood. All receptors derive from a woman between 40 and 55 years old in good health. CDR3s include the opening cysteine and the closing phenylalanine or tryptophan. D genes are given only for firm matches. A clone size is listed for some rows: how often the clone was seen (once, few, many), or a class if it is expanded.

d_call j_call clone_size v_call cdr3_nt cdr3_aa
TRBD1 TRBJ1-1 few TRBV19 TGTGCCAGTAGTTGGACAGGGAGGGGAGCTTTCTTT CASSWTGRGAFF
TRBD1 TRBJ1-5 few TRBV11-2 TGTGCCAGCAGCCCTACAGGGGATGTTCAGCCCCAGCATTTT CASSPTGDVQPQHF
NA TRBJ2-3 NA TRBV9 TGTGCCAGCAGCGCGCAGACAGCCACAGATACGCAGTATTTT CASSAQTATDTQYF
NA TRBJ2-1 NA TRBV7-9 TGTGCCAGCAGCGATAAGGGTTGGAGGTCTGCCTTTGATGAGCAGTTCTTC CASSDKGWRSAFDEQFF
TRBD1 TRBJ2-5 few TRBV11-2 TGTGCCAGCAGCGAACAGGGGGATGAGCAGTACTTC CASSEQGDEQYF
NA TRBJ2-2 NA TRBV7-9 TGTGCCAGCAGTCTCGAGGATGGAGGTTTGGACACCGGGGAGCTGTTTTTT CASSLEDGGLDTGELFF
TRBD2 TRBJ2-7 NA TRBV5-4 TGTGCCAGCAGCTCCGGAAGCGTGACTAGCGGCGAGCAGTACTTC CASSSGSVTSGEQYF
TRBD1 TRBJ1-6 NA TRBV7-8 TGTGCCAGCAGCTCCAGACAGGGTGGGCAGCCCCTCCACTTT CASSSRQGGQPLHF
NA TRBJ2-2 few TRBV19 TGTGCCAGTAGTAACTTAAAGTCGGGGGGCCCCGGGGAGCTGTTTTTT CASSNLKSGGPGELFF
TRBD2 TRBJ2-1 NA TRBV5-1 TGCGCCAGCAGCTTGGGGGGCGGGGGGCTATCCACCTACAATGAGCAGTTCTTC CASSLGGGGLSTYNEQFF
TRBD1 TRBJ2-7 NA TRBV7-6 TGTGCCAGCAGCCAACAGACAGGGGGTTTGCCTGCGGCTACGGAGCAGTACTTC CASSQQTGGLPAATEQYF
TRBD1 TRBJ2-2 NA TRBV2 TGTGCCAGCAGCCGGGACAGCACCGGGGAGCTGTTTTTT CASSRDSTGELFF
NA TRBJ1-1 few TRBV18 TGTGCCAGCTTACCAGTCAGGGTTGGTGGCACTGAAGCTTTCTTT CASLPVRVGGTEAFF
NA TRBJ1-5 NA TRBV2 TGTGCCAGCAGTGAAACTCAGGGAAATCAGCCCCAGCATTTT CASSETQGNQPQHF
TRBD1 TRBJ1-5 NA TRBV5-1 TGCGCCAGCAGTCCGGACAGGGGCCCTAATCAGCCCCAGCATTTT CASSPDRGPNQPQHF
TRBD2 TRBJ2-7 once TRBV10-3 TGTGCCATCAGTGGACGGGGGGACGAGCAGTACTTC CAISGRGDEQYF
NA TRBJ1-4 NA TRBV27 TGTGCCAGCAGTACCCCGGACAGTATTAATGAAAAACTGTTTTTT CASSTPDSINEKLFF
TRBD1 TRBJ1-5 few TRBV2 TGTGCCAGCATCCGGGACAGGGAATTTTCAGCCCAGCATTTT CASIRDREFSAQHF
NA TRBJ1-5 NA TRBV18 TGTGCCAGCTCTGCCTCGGGGTTGAGCAATCAGCCCCAGCATTTT CASSASGLSNQPQHF
NA TRBJ2-7 few TRBV5-1 TGCGCCAGCAGCTTGGTTGGGACGGGGGTAGCCTACGAGCAGTACTTC CASSLVGTGVAYEQYF
TRBD1 TRBJ2-1 few TRBV7-9 TGTGCCAGCAGCAGATGGAGTGGACAGGACAATGAGCAGTTCTTC CASSRWSGQDNEQFF
TRBD1 TRBJ2-1 few TRBV12-5 TGTGCTAGTGGTTTGATGACAGGGGAGCAGTTCTTC CASGLMTGEQFF
NA TRBJ2-2 few TRBV5-4 TGTGCCAGCAGCGGAGGGGAATACGGGGAGCTGTTTTTT CASSGGEYGELFF
NA TRBJ2-3 NA TRBV2 TGTGCCAGCAGCCGGGACATCCAAGGAGCAGATACGCAGTATTTT CASSRDIQGADTQYF
TRBD2 TRBJ2-2 few TRBV2 TGTGCCAGCCGGACTAGCGGGGGGGCCACCGGGGAGCTGTTTTTT CASRTSGGATGELFF
NA TRBJ2-3 NA TRBV15 TGTGCCACCAGCAGAGATCCCACAACAGATACGCAGTATTTT CATSRDPTTDTQYF
NA TRBJ2-7 few TRBV28 TGTGCCAGCAGGCCGACACGCTACGAGCAGTACTTC CASRPTRYEQYF
NA TRBJ2-3 NA TRBV5-1 TGCGCCAGCAGCTTTGCGGCTGATACGCAGTATTTT CASSFAADTQYF
NA TRBJ2-1 few TRBV2 TGTGCCAGCAGTGTACTCGATGAGCAGTTCTTC CASSVLDEQFF
TRBD1 TRBJ1-5 few TRBV2 TGTGCCAGCCGGGACAGAGTACGAAATCAGCCCCAGCATTTT CASRDRVRNQPQHF
TRBD2 TRBJ2-3 few TRBV11-2 TGTGCCAGCAGCTTAGTTCCTAGCGGGGGGACAGATACGCAGTATTTT CASSLVPSGGTDTQYF
NA TRBJ2-2 few TRBV29-1 TGCAGCGTTGGTGGGGGGGCCGGGAACACCGGGGAGCTGTTTTTT CSVGGGAGNTGELFF
TRBD1 TRBJ2-2 few TRBV18 TGTGCCAGCTCCGGGACAGGGGGCTTCGGTAGCACCGGGGAGCTGTTTTTT CASSGTGGFGSTGELFF
NA TRBJ1-4 few TRBV5-4 TGTGCCAGCAGCAGGGAATTGAATCGCGGACAGACCGAAAAACTGTTTTTT CASSRELNRGQTEKLFF
NA TRBJ2-7 few TRBV5-1 TGCGCCAGCAGCTTAGAAATCGGCGAGCAGTACTTC CASSLEIGEQYF
NA TRBJ2-7 few TRBV5-1 TGCGCCAGCAGCCCGGGACACGTGAGCTCCTACGAGCAGTACTTC CASSPGHVSSYEQYF